Sequencing of this TCR beta chain was carried out in a study of blood T cell repertoires in COVID-19. For the study at large: Material from acute and convalescent COVID-19 was sourced from the United States, Italy and Spain.

Residents of approximately 25 US areas, aged about 18 to 95 years, made up the participants. The V end lost 0 bases, the J end lost 3 bases, and 12 bases lay between the germline ends. Germline V gene lookup returns CDR1 MNHNS and CDR2 SASEGT. The CDR3 length is 16 residues. Methods used by the authors: Using reference gene primer amplification, nucleated cell counts were estimated. Assay used: immunoSEQ multiplex PCR; TCRdb lists only in-frame clones, some missing. That table supplies the V and J calls and clone size; D and trimming were determined from the DNA. Altogether 390,000 or so clones are present, around 87% being singletons, with the ten largest covering 10%.

The sequence was collected from a woman in her forties or fifties who had recovered from COVID-19. The sequenced sample was PBMCs or T cells enriched from blood (not recorded which). J is TRBJ1-3 and V is TRBV6-1, with D hard to call. The CDR3 here is CASSEALQGLGNTIYF. In nucleotides, the CDR3 is TGTGCCAGCAGTGAAGCGCTTCAAGGACTTGGAAACACCATATATTTT.